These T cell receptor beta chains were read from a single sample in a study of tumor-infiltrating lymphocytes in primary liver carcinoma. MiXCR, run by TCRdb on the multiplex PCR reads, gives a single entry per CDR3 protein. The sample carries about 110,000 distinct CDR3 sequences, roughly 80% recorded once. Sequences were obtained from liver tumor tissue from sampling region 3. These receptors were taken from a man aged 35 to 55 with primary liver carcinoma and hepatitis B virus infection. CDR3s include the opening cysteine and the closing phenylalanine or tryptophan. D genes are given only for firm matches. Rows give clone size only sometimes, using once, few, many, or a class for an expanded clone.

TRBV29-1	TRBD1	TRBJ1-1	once	CSAQQGARTEASF	TGCAGCGCCCAACAGGGGGCTAGAACTGAAGCTTCCTTT
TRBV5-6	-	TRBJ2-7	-	CVSNFGKGKEQYF	TGTGTCAGCAACTTCGGGAAGGGGAAAGAGCAGTACTTC
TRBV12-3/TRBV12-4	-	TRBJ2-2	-	CASSLIQGGSRELFF	TGTGCCAGCAGTTTGATACAGGGGGGGTCCCGGGAACTGTTTTTT
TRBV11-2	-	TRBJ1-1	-	CACRREQNTEVFF	TGTGCCTGCAGGAGGGAACAGAACACTGAAGTTTTCTTT
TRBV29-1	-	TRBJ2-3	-	CIVEHGLTQYF	TGCATCGTTGAGCACGGGCTTACGCAGTATTTT
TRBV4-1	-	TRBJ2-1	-	CASSPRGVAGRSEQFF	TGCGCCAGCAGCCCCAGAGGGGTAGCAGGGCGTAGTGAGCAGTTCTTT
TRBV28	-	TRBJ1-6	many	CASSPTTGWYSPLHF	TGTGCCAGCAGTCCTACCACAGGGTGGTATTCACCCCTCCACTTT
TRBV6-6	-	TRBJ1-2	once	CASSSRGVGYDYTF	TGTGCCAGCAGTTCACGGGGGGTTGGCTATGACTACACCTTC
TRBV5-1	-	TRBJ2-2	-	CASRLAGRALDGEMFF	TGCGCCAGCCGCTTGGCGGGCAGGGCCCTTGACGGGGAGATGTTTTTT
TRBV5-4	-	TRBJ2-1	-	CASSPSGGGCVNEQFF	TGTGCCAGCAGCCCCAGCGGAGGGGGCTGTGTGAATGAGCAGTTCTTC
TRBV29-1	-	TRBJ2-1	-	CSVDLSRADTKEQFF	TGCAGCGTTGATCTTTCTAGGGCCGATACCAAAGAGCAGTTCTTT
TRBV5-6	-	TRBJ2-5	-	CASSLDGGIQETQNF	TGTGCCAGCAGCCTTGACGGGGGCATCCAAGAGACCCAGAACTTC
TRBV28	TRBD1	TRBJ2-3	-	CASSLPTGGLRGTDRQYF	TGTGCCAGCAGTCTGCCGACAGGGGGATTGAGGGGCACAGATAGGCAGTATTTT
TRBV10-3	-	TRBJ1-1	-	CTIRDQQGYTEAFF	TGTACCATCAGGGACCAGCAGGGGTACACTGAAGCTTTCTTT
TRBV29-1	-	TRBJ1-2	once	CSVYLARDYGYIF	TGCAGCGTGTATCTTGCTCGCGACTATGGTTACATCTTC
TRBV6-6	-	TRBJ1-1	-	CTSSYTRGTEAFF	TGTACCAGCAGTTACACAAGGGGCACTGAAGCTTTCTTT
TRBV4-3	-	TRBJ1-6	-	CDSSSWDTGRNSPLHF	TGCGACAGCAGCTCCTGGGACACGGGAAGGAATTCACCCCTCCACTTC
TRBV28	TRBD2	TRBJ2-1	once	CASSLSDRLAGGFQFF	TGTGCCAGCAGTTTGTCCGACAGACTAGCGGGAGGGTTCCAGTTTTTC
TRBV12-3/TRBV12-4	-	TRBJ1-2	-	CARSLGGHGYTF	TGTGCCAGGAGTTTGGGTGGACATGGCTACACCTTC
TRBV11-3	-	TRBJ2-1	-	CASRLWVRNNEQFF	TGTGCCAGCAGGTTATGGGTCAGGAACAATGAGCAGTTCTTC
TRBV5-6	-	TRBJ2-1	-	CASTLVAGAGGIEQFF	TGTGCCAGCACCTTGGTTGCGGGAGCTGGGGGCATTGAGCAGTTCTTC
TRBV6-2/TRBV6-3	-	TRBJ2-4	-	CAGSPPGSLRDKNIQYF	TGTGCCGGCAGCCCCCCAGGGAGTTTGAGGGATAAAAACATTCAGTACTTC
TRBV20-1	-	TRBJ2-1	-	CSAKGGSSSYNEQFF	TGCAGTGCTAAGGGGGGGTCCAGCTCCTACAATGAGCAGTTCTTC
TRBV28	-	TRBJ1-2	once	CASRAGTRVRDGYTF	TGTGCCAGCAGGGCCGGGACAAGGGTGCGTGATGGCTACACCTTC
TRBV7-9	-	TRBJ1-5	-	CASRLADAPLHF	TGTGCCAGCCGCTTAGCGGATGCGCCCCTGCATTTT
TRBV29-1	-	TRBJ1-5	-	CSVGGGANQLQRF	-
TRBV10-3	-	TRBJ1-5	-	CAISKSTGQPKHF	TGTGCCATCAGTAAGTCGACTGGTCAGCCCAAGCATTTT
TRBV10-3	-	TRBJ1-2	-	CAIKGVGHYDYTF	TGTGCCATCAAAGGGGTAGGACACTATGACTACACCTTC
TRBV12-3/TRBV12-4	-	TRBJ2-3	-	CASSLEGVSTQYF	TGTGCCAGCAGCTTGGAGGGCGTCAGTACGCAGTATTTT
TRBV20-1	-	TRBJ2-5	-	CSAPGLGGETQYF	TGCAGTGCTCCCGGACTGGGTGGGGAGACCCAGTACTTC
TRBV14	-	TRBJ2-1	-	CASSQGRTSRVQFF	TGTGCCAGCAGCCAAGGAAGGACGTCGAGGGTGCAGTTCTTC
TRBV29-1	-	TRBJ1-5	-	CSVGGTANQLHHF	TGCAGCGTTGGCGGGACGGCTAATCAGCTCCATCATTTT
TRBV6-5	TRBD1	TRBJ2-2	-	CASRKGQGFGLNTGELSF	TGCGCCAGCAGGAAGGGACAGGGGTTTGGGTTGAACACCGGGGAGCTGTCTTTT
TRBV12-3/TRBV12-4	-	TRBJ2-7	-	CASGVKREPEQYF	TGTGCCAGCGGTGTGAAACGGGAGCCCGAGCAGTACTTC
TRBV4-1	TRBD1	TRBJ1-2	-	CANSQDGQVRYGYTF	TGCGCCAACAGCCAAGATGGACAGGTGCGCTATGGCTACACCTTC
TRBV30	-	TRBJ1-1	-	CVRSSGDRAFF	TGTGTCAGGAGTTCGGGCGATAGGGCTTTCTTT
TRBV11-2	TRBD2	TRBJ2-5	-	CASRLRLADDSSETQYF	TGTGCTAGCAGATTAAGACTAGCGGATGACTCGAGCGAGACCCAGTACTTC
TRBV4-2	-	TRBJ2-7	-	CTSSQENIGREQYF	TGTACCAGCAGCCAAGAAAATATCGGCAGGGAGCAGTACTTC
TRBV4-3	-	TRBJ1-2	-	CASSQSSRGSYGYTF	TGCGCCAGCAGCCAGAGTTCCCGGGGATCCTATGGTTACACCTTC
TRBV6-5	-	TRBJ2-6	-	CGSSRPWAGPLSGASVLTF	TGTGGCAGCAGCCGACCCTGGGCAGGGCCCTTATCTGGGGCCAGCGTCCTGACATTC
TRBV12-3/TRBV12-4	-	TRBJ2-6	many	CASSSTGSGANVLTF	TGTGCCAGCAGTTCCACAGGGTCTGGGGCCAACGTCCTGACTTTC
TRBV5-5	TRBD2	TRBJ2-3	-	CASRTLCGRGTDTQYF	TGTGCCAGCAGAACCCTATGCGGGAGGGGAACAGATACGCAGTATTTT
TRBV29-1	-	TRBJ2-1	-	CGAHKTRGGDEQVF	TGCGGCGCCCATAAGACCAGAGGCGGCGATGAGCAGGTCTTC
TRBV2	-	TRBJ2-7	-	CASSGYRLHEQYF	TGTGCCAGCAGTGGGTACAGGTTGCACGAGCAGTACTTC
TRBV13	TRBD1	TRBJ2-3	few	CASSPGTGDTDTQYF	TGTGCCAGCAGCCCTGGGACAGGGGACACAGATACGCAATATTTT
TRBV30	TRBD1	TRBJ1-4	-	CAWTGQGREKLLF	TGTGCCTGGACAGGACAGGGACGCGAAAAACTGTTATTT
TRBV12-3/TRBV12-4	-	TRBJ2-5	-	CACTPGQEAQYF	TGTGCCTGCACCCCCGGCCAGGAGGCCCAGTACTTC
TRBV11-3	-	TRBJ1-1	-	CSGSTSLNTEAFF	TGTTCCGGCAGCACAAGTTTGAACACTGAAGCTTTCTTT
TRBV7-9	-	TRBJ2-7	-	CVSSTRGPPYEQYF	TGTGTCAGCAGCACTAGGGGCCCCCCATACGAGCAGTACTTC
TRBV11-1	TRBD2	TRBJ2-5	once	CASSLMGLAGETQYF	TGTGCCAGCAGCCTCATGGGACTAGCGGGAGAGACCCAGTACTTT
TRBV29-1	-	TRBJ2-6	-	CIVTGSGANVLTF	TGCATCGTTACTGGGTCTGGGGCCAACGTCCTGACTTTC
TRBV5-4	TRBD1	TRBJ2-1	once	CASSPGTGWEDQQFF	TGTGCCAGCAGTCCTGGGACAGGGTGGGAGGATCAGCAGTTCTTC
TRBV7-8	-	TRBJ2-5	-	CASKHGTNQETQYF	TGCGCCAGCAAGCATGGGACAAACCAAGAGACCCAGTACTTC
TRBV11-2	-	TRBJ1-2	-	CVSSSNPREGYTF	TGTGTCAGCAGCTCTAACCCAAGGGAAGGCTATACCTTC
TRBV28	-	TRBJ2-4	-	CASSTYWAKAKNIQNF	TGTGCCAGCAGTACATACTGGGCCAAGGCCAAAAACATTCAGAACTTC
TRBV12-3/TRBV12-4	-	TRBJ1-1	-	CASSSETDNTEASF	TGTGCCAGCAGTTCCGAGACAGATAACACTGAAGCTTCCTTT
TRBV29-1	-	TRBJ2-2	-	CSIARKPTGELFF	TGCAGCATTGCACGAAAACCGACCGGGGAGTTGTTTTTT
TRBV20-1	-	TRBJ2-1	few	CSARGRSRLYNEQFF	TGCAGTGCCAGAGGAAGATCTAGACTCTACAATGAGCAGTTCTTC
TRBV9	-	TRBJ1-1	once	CASCRELNTEAFF	TGTGCCAGTTGCAGGGAACTGAACACTGAAGCTTTCTTT
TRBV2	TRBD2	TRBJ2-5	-	CASGTTQETQYF	TGTGCCAGCGGGACTACACAAGAGACCCAGTACTTC